The 17 T cell receptor beta chains below were found in one sample sequenced in a study of shared clonotypes between healthy human individuals. Profiling relied on immunoSEQ multiplex PCR, and the TCRdb table lists in-frame clones only, not all of them. Found here are more than 150,000 clones, about 68% of them singletons; the top ten hold more than 9%. Sequencing used memory CD4+ T cells sorted from blood. Subset here: CD45RA-negative fraction. Receptors originate from a man aged 25-45 years in good health.

This chain uses TRBV30 with TRBJ2-1, with 14 positions matching TRBD2. The V segment lost 5 bases and the J segment 8 bases; nucleotides outside the gene matches: 35. Germline lookup yields CDR1 GTSNPN and CDR2 SVGIG (reference sequence). The CDR3 length is 24 residues. As DNA, the CDR3 is TGTGCCTGGGGATCCCACCCTGACTTTATTGGTCGAACAGGGACTAGCGGGAGAGGGGATGAGCAGTTCTTC. Translation: CAWGSHPDFIGRTGTSGRGDEQFF.

V usage is TRBV19 and J usage is TRBJ2-7; D is possibly TRBD1 (6 bases). Trimming took 4 bases from V and 3 from J, leaving 22 bases between them. CDR1 and CDR2 (germline): LNHDA, SQIVND (reference sequence). This CDR3 has 17 residues. The CDR3, as DNA: TGTGCCAGTAGTAAGGACAGCGTCAGAACCGGGTTCTACGAGCAGTACTTC. This encodes CASSKDSVRTGFYEQYF.

The chain has TRBV30 and TRBJ2-7; tentatively, D is TRBD2 (5 bases). This CDR3 is built from 13 residues. V lost 2 bases to trimming and J lost 2 bases, with 10 bases between them. Germline loops: CDR1 GTSNPN, CDR2 SVGIG (reference sequence). CDR3 sequence: CAWSQEETYEQYF. CDR3 bases: TGTGCCTGGAGTCAGGAGGAAACCTACGAGCAGTACTTC.

Only a few counts were recorded for this clone. This chain joins TRBV7-2 and TRBJ1-1; the D is unclear. Germline CDR1 SGHTA, CDR2 FQGNSA. The V end lost 6 bases, the J end lost 7 bases, and 9 bases lay between the germline ends. This CDR3 spans 11 amino acids. For the CDR3, the DNA is TGTGCCAGCAGTAGACGGGTTGAAGCTTTCTTT. This gives the protein CASSRRVEAFF. Based on the CDR3 plus reference TRBV7-2 and TRBJ1-1, the full variable domain is GAGVSQSPSNKVTEKGKDVELRCDPISGHTALYWYRQSLGQGLEFLIYFQGNSAPDKSGLPSDRFSAERTGGSVSTLTIQRTQQEDSAVYLCASSRRVEAFFGQGTRLTVV.

With regard to this clone: Since a much larger clone is just one base distant, this may be a read error. The V gene is TRBV11-1, the J gene TRBJ2-7; the D is unclear. The CDR3 runs to 12 residues. Germline CDR1 and CDR2: SGHAT and FQDESV (reference sequence). V was shortened by 1 base and J by 4 bases, with 5 bases between the two germline ends. CDR3 DNA: TGTGCCAGCAGCTTAGAAGGTTACGAGCAGTACTTC. As protein: CASSLEGYEQYF.

A few counts support this clone. V and J are TRBV25-1 and TRBJ1-1, with D possibly matching TRBD1 (5 bases). Germline CDR1 is MGHDK and CDR2 is SYGVNS. V lost 8 bases and J 4 bases, leaving 11 bases between the germline ends. The CDR3 totals 12 residues. Here the CDR3 reads CASSRGLTEAFF. CDR3 coding DNA: TGTGCCAGCTCCCGGGGCCTCACTGAAGCTTTCTTT. The full variable domain, in which reference TRBV25-1 and TRBJ1-1 provide the parts outside the CDR3, is EADIYQTPRYLVIGTGKKITLECSQTMGHDKMYWYQQDPGMELHLIHYSYGVNSTEKGDLSSESTVSRIRTEHFPLTLESARPSHTSQYLCASSRGLTEAFFGQGTRLTVV.

The chain has TRBV7-2 and TRBJ2-5, with 13 positions matching TRBD2. The CDR3 length is 15 residues. Germline CDR1 and CDR2: SGHTA and FQGNSA. V lost 5 bases to trimming and J lost 5 bases; unmatched junction nucleotides: 5. The CDR3 nucleotides read TGTGCCAGCAGCCGCACTAGCGGGAGGGAGGAGACCCAGTACTTC. Its protein is CASSRTSGREETQYF.

V usage is TRBV10-3 and J usage is TRBJ2-7, with a possible D match to TRBD2 (5 bases). The CDR3 has 15 amino acids. Trimming took 2 bases from V and 4 from J, leaving 15 bases between them. Germline CDR1 reads ENHRY; CDR2 reads SYGVKD. The DNA of the CDR3 is TGTGCCATCAGTGAGGGGAGAATCCCCTTATACGAGCAGTACTTC. Protein: CAISEGRIPLYEQYF.

This clone was observed a handful of times. The rearrangement joins TRBV2 to TRBJ1-2; tentative D call: TRBD1 (6 bases). The CDR3 loop spans 13 amino acids. V was pared by 5 bases and J by 4 bases, with 11 bases between. Germline loops: CDR1 SNHLY, CDR2 FYNNEI. The DNA of the CDR3 is TGTGCCAGCAGTTTACAGGGATCCTATGGCTACACCTTC. As protein: CASSLQGSYGYTF.

This clone was seen only a few times. The chain combines TRBV6-1 with TRBJ1-2; D is uncertain. The germline V gene encodes CDR1 MNHNS and CDR2 SASEGT. The CDR3 extends over 15 amino acids. Trimming stripped 3 bases from V and 6 bases from J, with 17 bases between. The CDR3 loop reads CASSEVASDENGYTF. CDR3 coding DNA: TGTGCCAGCAGTGAGGTCGCCTCAGACGAAAATGGCTACACCTTC.

The J gene is TRBJ2-5, the V gene TRBV2, with 11 positions matching TRBD1. The CDR3 is 14 residues long. V dropped 7 bases and J dropped 4; count of bases not matched to a gene: 5. CDR1 is SNHLY and CDR2 is FYNNEI in the germline V gene. As DNA, the CDR3 is TGTGCCAGCACAGAGGACAGGGGGCTAGAGACCCAGTACTTC. Translation gives CASTEDRGLETQYF.

The count of this clone is one. The chain has TRBV5-1 and TRBJ2-1, with 7 positions matching TRBD2. The V and J ends lost 2 bases and 1 base, in that order; junction bases with no gene match: 3. This CDR3 has 15 residues. The germline gives CDR1 SGHRS, CDR2 YFSETQ. CDR3 DNA: TGCGCCAGCAGCTTTGGGACTATGTCCTACAATGAGCAGTTCTTC. Amino acids: CASSFGTMSYNEQFF.

The chain couples TRBV6-4 to TRBJ2-3; no firm D call. CDR1 is MRHNA, CDR2 SNTAGT, per germline. The CDR3 length is 14 residues. V was clipped by 5 bases and J by 3 bases, with 12 bases between them. Written as DNA, the CDR3 is TGTGCCAGCAGTTCGAGCGTCAGAACAGATACGCAGTATTTT. Translating it yields CASSSSVRTDTQYF.

In nucleotides, the CDR3 is TGTGCCAGCAGTGAACCAGTCCTAACCGGGACTAGGCCCTACGAGCAGTACTTC. Protein: CASSEPVLTGTRPYEQYF. The chain is built from TRBV2 and TRBJ2-7, with 8 bases fitting TRBD2. V shed 2 bases and J 2 bases; nucleotides not matched to a gene: 14. The CDR3 spans 18 residues. Germline loops: CDR1 SNHLY, CDR2 FYNNEI.

V is TRBV5-6 and J is TRBJ1-4; D is ambiguous. Germline CDR1 reads SGHDT; CDR2 reads YYEEEE. Trimming took 4 bases from V and 5 from J, leaving 9 bases between them. The CDR3 covers 13 residues. The CDR3 region has the DNA TGTGCCAGCAGCCTCGGGTCAAATGAAAAACTGTTTTTT. This encodes CASSLGSNEKLFF.

The V call is TRBV5-6, the J call TRBJ2-1; possibly TRBD1 for D (7 bases). CDR1 is SGHDT, CDR2 YYEEEE, per germline. Trimming removed 0 bases from V and 7 bases from J, with 8 bases in between. This CDR3 is built from 13 residues. The CDR3 loop is CASSLAGGNEQFF. The CDR3 DNA sequence: TGTGCCAGCAGCTTGGCAGGGGGGAATGAGCAGTTCTTC.

V is TRBV10-3 and J is TRBJ2-1; 10 positions agree with TRBD2. J lost 6 bases, V lost 6 bases, and 8 bases had no gene match. The germline CDR1 and CDR2 sequences are ENHRY and SYGVKD. CDR3 length: 15 residues. Here the CDR3 reads CAIREGTSAVNEQFF. Here the CDR3 DNA reads TGTGCCATCAGGGAAGGGACTAGCGCCGTCAATGAGCAGTTCTTC.